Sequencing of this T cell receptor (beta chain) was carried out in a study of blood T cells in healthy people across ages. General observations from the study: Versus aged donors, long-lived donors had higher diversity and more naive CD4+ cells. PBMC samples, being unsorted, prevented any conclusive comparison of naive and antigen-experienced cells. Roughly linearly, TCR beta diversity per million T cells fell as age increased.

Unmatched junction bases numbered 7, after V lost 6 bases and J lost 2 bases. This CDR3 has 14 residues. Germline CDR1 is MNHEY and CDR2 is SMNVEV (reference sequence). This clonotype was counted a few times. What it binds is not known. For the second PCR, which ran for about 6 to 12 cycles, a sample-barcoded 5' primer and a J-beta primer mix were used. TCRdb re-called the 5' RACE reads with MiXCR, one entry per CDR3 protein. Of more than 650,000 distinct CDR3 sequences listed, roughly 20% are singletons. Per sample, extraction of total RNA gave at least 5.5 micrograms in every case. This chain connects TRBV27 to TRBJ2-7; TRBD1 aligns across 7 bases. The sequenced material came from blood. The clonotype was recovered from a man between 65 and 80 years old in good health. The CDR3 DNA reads TGTGCCAGCAGGCGACAGGGAGTTACCTACGAGCAGTACTTC. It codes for CASRRQGVTYEQYF.